This entry lists 23 T cell receptor beta chains sequenced from one sample in a study of blood T cell repertoires in COVID-19. Some clones are missing from TCRdb's copy, which holds only in-frame ones; the method was immunoSEQ multiplex PCR. The sample has around 320,000 clones, around 92% seen once. The sequenced sample consisted of peripheral blood. These TCRs come from a woman in her 30s with COVID-19, enrolled during active disease.

The chain links TRBV2 to TRBJ2-3; 13 bases line up with TRBD2. Germline V gene sequence: CDR1 SNHLY, CDR2 FYNNEI. The CDR3 is 15 amino acids. V lost 6 bases and J lost 3; bases outside the gene matches: 3. The CDR3 sequence: CASRLAGGPTDTQYF. CDR3 sequence (DNA): TGTGCCAGCAGACTAGCGGGGGGGCCTACAGATACGCAGTATTTT.

The chain recombines TRBV7-2 with TRBJ1-2; 8 nucleotides agree with TRBD1. CDR1 and CDR2 (germline): SGHTA, FQGNSA. The CDR3 has 15 residues. With 0 bases clipped from V and 7 bases from J, the junction kept 7 bases outside the gene matches. The DNA of the CDR3 is TGTGCCAGCAGCTTAGCCCAGGGGGCTGGCGGTGGCTACACCTTC. This sequence encodes CASSLAQGAGGGYTF.

The CDR3 here is CASSQGTNQPQHF. The CDR3 DNA is TGTGCCAGTAGTCAGGGCACGAATCAGCCCCAGCATTTT. The rearrangement uses TRBV19 and TRBJ1-5; perhaps TRBD1 as D (5 bases). V lost 5 bases, J lost 4 bases, and 9 bases lay in between. This CDR3 region has 13 residues. In germline, CDR1 is LNHDA, CDR2 SQIVND (reference sequence).

This CDR3 reads CASSSGRNYEQYF. CDR3 nucleotides: TGTGCCAGCAGTAGCGGGAGAAACTACGAGCAGTACTTC. This chain joins TRBV9 and TRBJ2-7; 9 bases match TRBD2. With V trimmed by 5 bases and J by 3 bases, 3 bases remained unmatched. The CDR3 sequence is 13 residues long. Germline V gene lookup returns CDR1 SGDLS and CDR2 YYNGEE. Based on the CDR3 plus reference TRBV9 and TRBJ2-7, the full variable domain is DSGVTQTPKHLITATGQRVTLRCSPRSGDLSVYWYQQSLDQGLQFLIQYYNGEERAKGNILERFSAQQFPDLHSELNLSSLELGDSALYFCASSSGRNYEQYFGPGTRLTVT.

The chain links TRBV11-2 to TRBJ2-3; D is perhaps TRBD2 (7 bases). The CDR3 contains 16 residues. V lost 1 base and J lost 2, with 13 bases in between. From germline, CDR1 is SGHAT and CDR2 FQNNGV. The CDR3 region is CASSLAVGGPTDTQYF. DNA for the CDR3: TGTGCCAGCAGCTTAGCGGTCGGGGGGCCCACAGATACGCAGTATTTT.

DNA of the CDR3: TGCGCCAGCAGCCCGACCACAGGGCTGAACACTGAAGCTTTCTTT. It specifies CASSPTTGLNTEAFF. The rearrangement links TRBV5-1 to TRBJ1-1, with D perhaps matching TRBD1 (6 bases). V lost 4 bases and J 0 bases, leaving 13 bases between the germline ends. The CDR3 covers 15 residues. CDR1 is SGHRS, CDR2 YFSETQ, per germline.

V usage is TRBV7-2 and J usage is TRBJ2-3, with TRBD2 matching 11 bases. CDR3 length: 15 amino acids. Germline loops: CDR1 SGHTA, CDR2 FQGNSA. The J segment lost 5 bases and the V segment lost 3 bases, leaving 4 bases of the junction unmatched. The CDR3 sequence is CASSFSGGAGDTQYF. The CDR3 region has the DNA TGTGCCAGCAGCTTTAGCGGGGGGGCCGGAGATACGCAGTATTTT.

The V call is TRBV11-2, the J call TRBJ2-3, with D perhaps matching TRBD2 (5 bases). Germline CDR1 reads SGHAT; CDR2 reads FQNNGV. This CDR3 has 14 amino acids. Trimming removed 6 bases at V and 5 bases at J, with 15 bases between. CDR3 bases: TGTGCCAGCAGACGGAAGGCTGGGAGAGATACGCAGTATTTT. Residues: CASRRKAGRDTQYF.

The chain uses TRBV6-5 and TRBJ2-5; no clear D gene. There are 16 residues in the CDR3. V was cut by 0 bases and J by 5 bases, with 16 bases left in between. Germline CDR1 is MNHEY and CDR2 is SVGAGI. The CDR3 nucleotides read TGTGCCAGCAGTTACTCCCCTTCGCCGGCGCGGGAGACCCAGTACTTC. The encoded protein is CASSYSPSPARETQYF.

The chain recombines TRBV5-8 with TRBJ2-1, with D perhaps matching TRBD2 (5 bases). Trimming took 2 bases from V and 3 from J, leaving 12 bases between them. From germline, CDR1 is SGHTS and CDR2 YDEGEE. The length of the CDR3 is 15 residues. The CDR3 here is CASSLSRGIYNEQFF. The CDR3 DNA follows: TGTGCCAGCAGCTTAAGTCGGGGAATCTACAATGAGCAGTTCTTC.

The CDR3 protein is CSGGAASTPSDTQYF. DNA of the CDR3: TGCAGCGGGGGGGCGGCTAGTACCCCCTCAGATACGCAGTATTTT. The gene calls are TRBV29-1 and TRBJ2-3; D tentatively reads TRBD1 or TRBD2 (6 bases each). V lost 7 bases to trimming and J lost 4 bases, with 21 bases between them. This CDR3 has 15 amino acids. The germline CDR1 and CDR2 sequences are SQVTM and ANQGSEA.

The V gene is TRBV4-1, the J gene TRBJ1-2; no reliable D call. This CDR3 has 16 amino acids. Germline CDR1 MGHRA, CDR2 YSYEKL. Between the trimmed V and J ends, which lost 4 bases and 7 bases, there was a span of 22 bases. In nucleotides, the CDR3 is TGCGCCAGCAGCCCGAGGCCAGACCTGGGGAGTCGTGGCTACACCTTC. This gives the protein CASSPRPDLGSRGYTF.

Only one count was recorded for this clone. The chain combines TRBV12-3 or TRBV12-4 with TRBJ1-2, with a tentative D call TRBD1 (5 bases). This CDR3 has 10 residues. Trimming cost V 3 bases and J 13 bases, with 9 bases left between them. CDR3 sequence reads: CASSLRRGTF. CDR3 sequence (DNA): TGTGCCAGCAGTTTGAGGAGGGGCACCTTC.

Notes on this clone: At one end, the junction sequence differs from germline, possibly due to a read error. The chain joins TRBV19 to TRBJ2-7; 8 nucleotides agree with TRBD2. The CDR3 is 14 residues long. Germline V gives CDR1 LNHDA, CDR2 SQIVND (reference sequence). CDR3 nucleotide sequence: TGTGCCAGTAGGATAGCGGGGAGCTCCTACGAGCAGTACTTC. Its translation is CASRIAGSSYEQYF.

This chain connects TRBV2 to TRBJ1-3; D may be TRBD1 (6 bases). V gave up 6 bases and J gave up 2 bases, with 14 bases separating them. CDR3 length: 15 amino acids. Germline V gene sequence: CDR1 SNHLY, CDR2 FYNNEI. The CDR3 DNA reads TGTGCCAGCAGGGCGACAGGATCGACTGGAAACACCATATATTTT. This sequence encodes CASRATGSTGNTIYF.

The chain carries TRBV24-1 and TRBJ1-1; possibly TRBD1 for D (5 bases). Trimming shortened V by 9 bases and J by 11 bases, and 21 bases separated the two germline ends. Germline V gene sequence: CDR1 KGHDR, CDR2 SFDVKD. The CDR3 is 13 amino acids. DNA of the CDR3: TGTGCCACCCAAGCTTGGGGGACGCGGGAGGCTTTCTTT. This translates into CATQAWGTREAFF.

CDR3 in amino acids: CASSSLSERGTGELFF. DNA for the CDR3: TGTGCCAGCAGTTCCCTTTCCGAACGCGGGACCGGGGAGCTGTTTTTT. V is TRBV5-6 and J is TRBJ2-2, with a weak D call TRBD2 (5 bases). This CDR3 has 16 residues. V gave up 5 bases and J gave up 5 bases, with 19 bases separating them. Germline V gene data show CDR1 as SGHDT and CDR2 as YYEEEE.

The chain combines TRBV11-3 with TRBJ2-3; possible D gene TRBD2, 7 bases. The CDR3 totals 17 residues. Germline values: CDR1 SGHNT, CDR2 YENEEA. V was trimmed by 1 base and J by 3 bases, leaving 17 bases between them. The CDR3 protein is CASSLGVGGAITDTQYF. CDR3 in DNA: TGTGCCAGCAGCTTAGGGGTTGGGGGGGCGATTACAGATACGCAGTATTTT.

The chain recombines TRBV5-4 with TRBJ2-7, with 9 bases aligning to TRBD1. V gave up 3 bases and J gave up 1 base; unmatched junction bases: 5. Per germline, CDR1 SGHNT and CDR2 YYREEE (reference sequence). CDR3 size: 15 residues. Here the CDR3 DNA reads TGTGCCAGCAGCTCGGACAGGGGCAAATCCTACGAGCAGTACTTC. Its protein is CASSSDRGKSYEQYF.

This chain connects TRBV20-1 to TRBJ1-3, with D unclear. Germline V lookup: CDR1 DFQATT, CDR2 SNEGSKA (reference sequence). This CDR3 is built from 11 residues. V dropped 4 bases and J dropped 2 bases, with 3 bases sitting between them. The CDR3 spells CSAIAGNTIYF. Written as DNA, the CDR3 is TGCAGTGCTATAGCTGGAAACACCATATATTTT.

The rearrangement links TRBV15 to TRBJ1-5, with no clear D. Germline V gene sequence: CDR1 LNHNV, CDR2 YYDKDF (reference sequence). The V end was cut by 0 bases, the J end by 11 bases, with 23 bases between. This CDR3 comprises 17 residues. The CDR3 protein is CATSRDKMVETLLAQHF. In DNA form, the CDR3 reads TGTGCCACCAGCAGAGATAAAATGGTGGAGACTCTCCTTGCCCAGCATTTT.

The V and J genes are TRBV10-3 and TRBJ2-7; TRBD2 is a possible D gene (7 bases). This CDR3 comprises 15 residues. With 10 bases removed from V and 1 base from J, the gap between germline ends came to 20 bases. The germline CDR1 and CDR2 sequences are ENHRY and SYGVKD. As DNA, the CDR3 is TGTGCCAGAGAACTACGGGGGGCCAAGTCCTACGAGCAGTACTTC. Amino acids: CARELRGAKSYEQYF.

The chain combines TRBV28 with TRBJ1-5, with 12 bases identical to TRBD1. Looked up from germline, CDR1 is MDHEN and CDR2 is SYDVKM. This CDR3 region has 19 residues. J lost 2 bases, V lost 3 bases, and 11 bases had no gene match. CDR3 region: CASSLGTGGPEVRNQPQHF. The CDR3 nucleotides read TGTGCCAGCAGTTTGGGGACAGGGGGCCCCGAGGTTCGCAATCAGCCCCAGCATTTT.